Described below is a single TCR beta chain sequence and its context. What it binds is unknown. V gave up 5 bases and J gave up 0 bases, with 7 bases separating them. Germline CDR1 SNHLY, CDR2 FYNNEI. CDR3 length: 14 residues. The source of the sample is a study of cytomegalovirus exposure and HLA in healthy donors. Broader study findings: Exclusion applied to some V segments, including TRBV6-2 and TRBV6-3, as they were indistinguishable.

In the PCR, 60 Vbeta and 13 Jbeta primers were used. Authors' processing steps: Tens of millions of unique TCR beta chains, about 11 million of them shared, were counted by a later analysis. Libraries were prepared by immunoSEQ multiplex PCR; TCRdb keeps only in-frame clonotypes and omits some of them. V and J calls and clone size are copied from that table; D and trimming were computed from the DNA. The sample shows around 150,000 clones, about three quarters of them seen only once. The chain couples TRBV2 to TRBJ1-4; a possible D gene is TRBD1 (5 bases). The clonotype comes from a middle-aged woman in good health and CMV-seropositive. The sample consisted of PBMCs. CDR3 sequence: CASSPGATNEKLFF. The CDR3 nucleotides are TGTGCCAGCAGTCCGGGGGCAACTAATGAAAAACTGTTTTTT.